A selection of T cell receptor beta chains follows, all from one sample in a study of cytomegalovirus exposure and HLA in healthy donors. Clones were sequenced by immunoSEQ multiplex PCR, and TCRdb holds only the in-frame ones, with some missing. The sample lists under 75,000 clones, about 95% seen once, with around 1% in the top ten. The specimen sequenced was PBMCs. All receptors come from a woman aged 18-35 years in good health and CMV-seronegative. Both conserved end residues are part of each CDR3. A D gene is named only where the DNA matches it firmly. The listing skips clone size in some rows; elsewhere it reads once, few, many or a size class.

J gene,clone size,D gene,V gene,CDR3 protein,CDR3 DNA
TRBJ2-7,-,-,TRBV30,CAWSVPAYEQYF,TGTGCCTGGAGTGTCCCTGCCTACGAGCAGTACTTC
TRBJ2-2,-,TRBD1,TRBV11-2,CASSPRDRGYTGELFF,TGTGCCAGCAGCCCCCGGGACAGGGGGTACACCGGGGAGCTGTTTTTT
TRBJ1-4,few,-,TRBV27,CASSPAGGSNEKLFF,TGTGCCAGCAGTCCGGCGGGGGGGAGTAATGAAAAACTGTTTTTT
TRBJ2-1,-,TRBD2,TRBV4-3,CASGLAATNEQFF,TGCGCCTCGGGACTAGCGGCTACTAATGAGCAGTTCTTC
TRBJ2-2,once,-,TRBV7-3,CVLGNTGELFF,TGTGTTCTCGGGAACACCGGGGAGCTGTTTTTT
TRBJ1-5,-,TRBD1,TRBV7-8,CATGTDNQPQHF,TGTGCCACCGGGACAGACAATCAGCCCCAGCATTTT
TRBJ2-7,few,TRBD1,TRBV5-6,CASSSSGGPGEQYF,TGTGCCAGCAGCTCCTCAGGGGGCCCGGGCGAGCAGTACTTC
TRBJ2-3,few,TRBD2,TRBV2,CASRRGGDTQYF,TGTGCCAGCAGGCGGGGGGGAGATACGCAGTATTTT
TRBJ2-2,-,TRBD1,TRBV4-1,CASSQVRGDRGNSNTGELFF,TGCGCCAGCAGCCAAGTCCGCGGGGACAGGGGTAATTCGAACACCGGGGAGCTGTTTTTT
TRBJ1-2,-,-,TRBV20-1,CSASAGGGYTF,TGCAGTGCTAGCGCGGGAGGCGGCTACACCTTC
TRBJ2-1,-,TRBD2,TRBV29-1,CSAMDWRGVEEQFF,TGCAGCGCCATGGATTGGCGGGGGGTGGAGGAGCAGTTCTTC
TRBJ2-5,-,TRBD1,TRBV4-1,CASSQARTGQETQYF,TGCGCCAGCAGCCAAGCGAGGACAGGACAAGAGACCCAGTACTTC
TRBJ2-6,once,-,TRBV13,CASSWRVAGANVLTF,TGTGCCAGCAGCTGGAGGGTTGCTGGGGCCAACGTCCTGACTTTC
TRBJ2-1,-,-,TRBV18,CASSGAEQFF,TGTGCCAGCTCTGGGGCAGAGCAGTTCTTC
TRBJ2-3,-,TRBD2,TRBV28,CASSLLGTSADTQYF,TGTGCCAGCAGTTTATTAGGGACTAGCGCAGATACGCAGTATTTT
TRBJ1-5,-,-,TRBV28,CASSPTWSNQPQHF,TGTGCCAGCAGCCCAACTTGGAGCAATCAGCCCCAGCATTTT
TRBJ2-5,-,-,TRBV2,CATQGWSLQGETQYF,TGTGCGACCCAGGGGTGGTCCCTCCAGGGAGAGACCCAGTACTTC
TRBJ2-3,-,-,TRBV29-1,CSALRRTDTQYF,TGCAGCGCGCTGCGGCGCACAGATACGCAGTATTTT